The entry that follows covers one T cell receptor (beta chain) sequence. The antigen is undetermined. These data are taken from a study of OX40 agonist ivuxolimab in advanced cancers. Study at large: Patients were treated with ivuxolimab, an agonistic anti-OX40 (CD134) antibody. Partial responses were recorded for three patients, including one with hepatocellular carcinoma and two with cutaneous melanoma.

The J segment lost 0 bases and the V segment lost 1 base, leaving 5 bases of the junction unmatched. The CDR3 spans 16 residues. Germline loops: CDR1 MNHEY, CDR2 SMNVEV (reference sequence). Study-wide results and caveats: Clones of CD4+ and CD8+ blood T cells grew by week 6 at doses of 0.1 to 3.0 mg/kg.

Blood specimens came from baseline, cycle 4 day 1, and cycle 7 day 1. Assay: immunoSEQ multiplex PCR; the TCRdb copy retains only in-frame clones and omits some. The table has under 95,000 clones, 87% seen once. This specimen consisted of CD4+ or CD8+ T cells sorted from blood, obtained in a trial of the OX40 agonist ivuxolimab. This receptor was obtained from an adult with an advanced solid tumor such as melanoma, head and neck, liver or kidney cancer. This chain connects TRBV27 to TRBJ1-1, with TRBD1 matching over 7 bases. CDR3 sequence: CASSLWAGGVNTEAFF. The CDR3 nucleotides are TGTGCCAGCAGTTTATGGGCAGGGGGTGTGAACACTGAAGCTTTCTTT.